The 27 T cell receptor beta chains given below trace back to one sample, sequenced in a study of blood T cell repertoires in COVID-19. The assay was immunoSEQ multiplex PCR, and TCRdb's table has in-frame clones only and misses some. The sample lists roughly 180,000 clones, roughly 83% occurring once. Sequenced input: peripheral blood. The receptors come from a woman aged 40 to 50 with COVID-19, enrolled during active disease.

The gene calls are TRBV28 and TRBJ1-2; weak D call: TRBD1 (5 bases). This CDR3 spans 13 amino acids. The germline V gene encodes CDR1 MDHEN and CDR2 SYDVKM. Trimming took off 5 bases at V and 2 bases at J, with 9 bases between the two ends. CDR3 sequence (DNA): TGTGCCAGCAGTCTAGGGGTAAACTATGGCTACACCTTC. This encodes CASSLGVNYGYTF.

This sequence joins TRBV29-1 and TRBJ1-2; D remains ambiguous. Per germline, CDR1 SQVTM and CDR2 ANQGSEA. V lost 0 bases, J lost 4 bases, and 12 bases lay in between. This CDR3 is 14 amino acids long. This chain's CDR3 is CSVEEGAKRYGYTF. In DNA form, the CDR3 reads TGCAGCGTTGAAGAGGGAGCCAAGCGCTATGGCTACACCTTC.

The chain employs TRBV11-3 and TRBJ2-7, with a weak D call TRBD2 (6 bases). Germline assignment: CDR1 SGHNT and CDR2 YENEEA. The V and J ends lost 4 bases and 0 bases respectively, with 13 bases between them. CDR3 length equals 15 residues. This chain's CDR3 is CASSYGQGGSYEQYF. DNA for the CDR3: TGTGCCAGCAGCTATGGGCAGGGAGGCTCCTACGAGCAGTACTTC.

This chain links TRBV19 with TRBJ2-5; TRBD1 agrees at 8 bases. V was pared by 3 bases and J by 5 bases, with 11 bases of the junction left unmatched. CDR1 and CDR2 (germline): LNHDA, SQIVND (reference sequence). The CDR3 has 16 amino acids. CDR3 amino acids: CASSIGIQGARETQYF. As DNA, the CDR3 is TGTGCCAGTAGTATCGGGATTCAGGGGGCGCGGGAGACCCAGTACTTC.

The chain carries TRBV9 and TRBJ2-7; 8 bases are shared with TRBD2. From germline, CDR1 is SGDLS and CDR2 YYNGEE. This CDR3 has 14 residues. J gave up 6 bases and V 0 bases, and 5 bases lay outside the gene matches. DNA of the CDR3: TGTGCCAGCAGCGTAGAGGTAGCGGGGACCGAGCAGTACTTC. Amino acids: CASSVEVAGTEQYF.

The chain couples TRBV12-3 or TRBV12-4 to TRBJ1-1; 8 nucleotides line up with TRBD1. CDR3 size: 12 residues. J gave up 11 bases and V 6 bases, and 8 bases lay outside the gene matches. CDR3 sequence (DNA): TGTGCCAGCAGCTCCAGGGGGCGCTTGGCTTTCTTT. Its protein is CASSSRGRLAFF.

This clone was detected only a few times. The CDR3: CASSHLTLEAFF. In nucleotides, the CDR3 is TGCGCCAGCAGCCACTTGACTCTTGAAGCTTTCTTT. This chain links TRBV4-1 with TRBJ1-1; no clear D. The V and J ends lost 3 bases and 7 bases respectively, with 9 bases between them. From germline, CDR1 is MGHRA and CDR2 YSYEKL. The CDR3 has 12 amino acids.

The V gene is TRBV10-1, the J gene TRBJ2-1; maybe TRBD2 (6 bases). The CDR3 sequence is 14 residues long. Trimming cost V 4 bases and J 6 bases, with 13 bases left between them. Germline V CDR1 and CDR2: WNHNN, SYGVQD (reference sequence). Written as DNA, the CDR3 is TGCGCCAGCAGTGGCAACGTCGGGGGCAATGAGCAGTTCTTC. It encodes CASSGNVGGNEQFF.

The rearrangement uses TRBV19 and TRBJ2-7, with D perhaps matching TRBD2 (7 bases). This CDR3 has 13 residues. The germline CDR1 and CDR2 sequences are LNHDA and SQIVND (reference sequence). Trimming took 6 bases from V and 2 from J, leaving 11 bases between them. Written as DNA, the CDR3 is TGTGCCAGTAGCCGGGGGGCCCCCTACGAGCAGTACTTC. Its protein is CASSRGAPYEQYF.

The chain couples TRBV7-2 to TRBJ1-3, with TRBD1 matching over 9 bases. The V segment lost 5 bases and the J segment 2 bases; nucleotides outside the gene matches: 4. Germline loops: CDR1 SGHTA, CDR2 FQGNSA. CDR3 length equals 15 residues. CDR3: CASSPRQGAGNTIYF. CDR3 nucleotide sequence: TGTGCCAGCAGCCCCCGACAGGGGGCTGGAAACACCATATATTTT.

The chain combines TRBV5-1 with TRBJ2-3, with TRBD2 matching over 9 bases. Trimming cost V 2 bases and J 3 bases; bases outside gene matches: 4. CDR1 is SGHRS, CDR2 YFSETQ, per germline. The CDR3 totals 15 residues. CDR3 sequence (DNA): TGCGCCAGCAGCTTTAGTGCGGGGGGGACAGATACGCAGTATTTT. This encodes CASSFSAGGTDTQYF. The variable domain in full, with the rest retrieved from reference TRBV5-1 and TRBJ2-3, is KAGVTQTPRYLIKTRGQQVTLSCSPISGHRSVSWYQQTPGQGLQFLFEYFSETQRNKGNFPGRFSGRQFSNSRSEMNVSTLELGDSALYLCASSFSAGGTDTQYFGPGTRLTVL.

The rearrangement joins TRBV6-5 to TRBJ2-2; tentatively, D is TRBD2 (7 bases). CDR3 size: 15 residues. Germline lookup yields CDR1 MNHEY and CDR2 SVGAGI. The ends were cut back, 11 bases at V and 4 bases at J, with 20 bases in the middle. The CDR3 loop reads CAALWGGGGTGELFF. The CDR3 nucleotides are TGTGCCGCCTTATGGGGAGGGGGGGGCACCGGGGAGCTGTTTTTT.

CDR3: CASRAGGGTNVLTF. The CDR3 nucleotides read TGTGCCAGTAGAGCGGGGGGCGGGACCAACGTCCTGACTTTC. The chain carries TRBV19 and TRBJ2-6, with 9 bases fitting TRBD2. The junction had 5 bases not matched to a gene; V was cut back by 6 bases and J by 8 bases. The CDR3 extends over 14 amino acids. Germline loops: CDR1 LNHDA, CDR2 SQIVND (reference sequence).

This chain connects TRBV11-3 to TRBJ2-7, with 11 bases lining up with TRBD2. Germline V lookup: CDR1 SGHNT, CDR2 YENEEA. The CDR3 has 15 amino acids. V shed 6 bases and J 3 bases; nucleotides not matched to a gene: 7. CDR3 coding DNA: TGTGCCAGCAGTCTAGCGGGAGGAGCAGGCTACGAGCAGTACTTC. Its translation is CASSLAGGAGYEQYF.

This chain connects TRBV9 to TRBJ2-7; D unresolved. V was trimmed by 0 bases and J by 2 bases, leaving 15 bases between them. The germline V gene has CDR1 SGDLS and CDR2 YYNGEE. This CDR3 has 16 amino acids. The CDR3 spells CASSVESLGTTYEQYF. The CDR3 DNA reads as TGTGCCAGCAGCGTAGAGAGCCTAGGAACCACCTACGAGCAGTACTTC.

The chain links TRBV28 to TRBJ1-3, with 7 bases matching TRBD1. Trimming took 2 bases from V and 4 from J; bases not matched to a gene: 5. Germline lookup yields CDR1 MDHEN and CDR2 SYDVKM. This CDR3 contains 15 residues. The CDR3 nucleotides read TGTGCCAGCAGTTTAAAGGGGGCGAGGGGAAACACCATATATTTT. Encoded protein: CASSLKGARGNTIYF.

The V call is TRBV21-1, the J call TRBJ1-5; the table calls TRBD1, which could not be checked here. TRBV21-1 is flagged as a pseudogene. The CDR3 length is 15 residues. For the CDR3, the DNA is TGTGCCAGCAGCAGAGCGACAGGGGTAAATCAGCCCCAGCATTTT. This gives the protein CASSRATGVNQPQHF.

This clone was observed a few times. This sequence joins TRBV29-1 and TRBJ1-6; 8 bases match TRBD1. Germline loops: CDR1 SQVTM, CDR2 ANQGSEA. This CDR3 is 14 amino acids long. With V trimmed by 7 bases and J by 8 bases, 10 bases remained unmatched. The chain's CDR3 is CSAGTGEVDSPLHF. For the CDR3, the DNA is TGCAGCGCTGGGACAGGCGAAGTGGATTCACCCCTCCACTTT. Full variable domain (outside the CDR3, taken from reference TRBV29-1 and TRBJ1-6): SAVISQKPSRDICQRGTSLTIQCQVDSQVTMMFWYRQQPGQSLTLIATANQGSEATYESGFVIDKFPISRPNLTFSTLTVSNMSPEDSSIYLCSAGTGEVDSPLHFGNGTRLTVT.

CDR3 coding DNA: TGTGCCAGCTCACCATTCCGGACAGGGGGCTCCTACGAGCAGTACTTC. Amino acids: CASSPFRTGGSYEQYF. The chain recombines TRBV18 with TRBJ2-7; 10 nucleotides match TRBD1. V was clipped by 2 bases and J by 0 bases; unmatched bases: 4. The CDR3 runs 16 residues. The germline V gene has CDR1 KGHSH and CDR2 LQKENI.

V usage is TRBV5-1 and J usage is TRBJ1-2; a possible D gene is TRBD1 (6 bases). Trimming shortened V by 4 bases and J by 4 bases, and 14 bases separated the two germline ends. Germline V CDR1 and CDR2: SGHRS, YFSETQ. The CDR3 is 14 residues long. This CDR3 reads CASSPDRRLYGYTF. The CDR3 DNA reads TGCGCCAGCAGCCCGGACAGAAGGCTCTATGGCTACACCTTC.

The rearrangement links TRBV28 to TRBJ2-1, with D hard to call. This CDR3 has 12 residues. Germline CDR1 MDHEN, CDR2 SYDVKM. V lost 7 bases and J lost 6, with 10 bases in between. CDR3 sequence reads: CASTTNINEQFF. CDR3 bases: TGTGCCAGCACCACGAACATCAATGAGCAGTTCTTC.

J is TRBJ2-4 and V is TRBV7-6, with 9 bases fitting TRBD2. V lost 5 bases, J lost 9 bases, and 11 bases stayed unmatched. Germline V gene sequence: CDR1 SGHVS, CDR2 FNYEAQ. There are 15 residues in the CDR3. DNA of the CDR3: TGTGCCAGCAGCACTGGGGGCGGGAGGGCCTCCATTCAGTACTTC. Translated, it gives CASSTGGGRASIQYF.

The J gene is TRBJ2-3, the V gene TRBV7-2; 9 bases are a match to TRBD2. The germline CDR1 and CDR2 sequences are SGHTA and FQGNSA. The CDR3 length is 17 residues. V lost 3 bases, J lost 0 bases, and 7 bases stayed unmatched. The DNA for the CDR3 is TGTGCCAGCAGCTTTGCCTTAGCGGGGGCCAGCACAGATACGCAGTATTTT. As protein: CASSFALAGASTDTQYF.

The rearrangement uses TRBV2 and TRBJ1-5; no firm D call. Germline assignment: CDR1 SNHLY and CDR2 FYNNEI. V was shortened by 5 bases and J by 5 bases, with 10 bases between the two germline ends. The CDR3 totals 13 residues. The DNA of the CDR3 is TGTGCCAGCAGTCCGGGGTCCTATCAGCCCCAGCATTTT. Residues: CASSPGSYQPQHF.

In its sample, this clone was seen once. The rearrangement uses TRBV19 and TRBJ2-3; D is perhaps TRBD2 (5 bases). Germline CDR1 and CDR2: LNHDA and SQIVND (reference sequence). Trimming pared 6 bases from V and 6 bases from J, leaving 10 bases between. CDR3 length: 12 amino acids. CDR3 nucleotide sequence: TGTGCCAGTAGCTACCGGACTGATACGCAGTATTTT. It is translated as CASSYRTDTQYF.

This chain links TRBV5-1 with TRBJ2-5; a possible D gene is TRBD1 (5 bases). CDR3 length equals 12 residues. V was pared by 7 bases and J by 3 bases, with 10 bases between. Germline-derived CDR1 and CDR2 are SGHRS and YFSETQ. The CDR3 here is CASSEGEETQYF. DNA of the CDR3: TGCGCCAGCTCGGAAGGGGAAGAGACCCAGTACTTC.

The chain couples TRBV2 to TRBJ2-2; TRBD1 aligns across 8 bases. This CDR3 contains 17 residues. The germline V gene has CDR1 SNHLY and CDR2 FYNNEI. The junction had 14 bases not matched to a gene; V was cut back by 8 bases and J by 3 bases. The CDR3 sequence: CASAKVLTGADTGELFF. The CDR3 DNA sequence: TGTGCCAGCGCAAAAGTTTTGACAGGGGCCGACACCGGGGAGCTGTTTTTT.